What follows are 26 T cell receptor beta chains derived from one specimen sequenced in a study of blood T cells in healthy people across ages. Alongside a J-beta primer mix, a sample-barcoded 5' primer served in a second PCR lasting roughly 6 to 12 cycles. TCRdb processed the 5' RACE reads anew with MiXCR; each CDR3 protein has one entry. The sample has 1.2 million to 1.5 million distinct CDR3 sequences, 35% to 45% seen once; the top ten hold approximately 7.9%. The sample was blood. Receptors were obtained from a woman between 18 and 29 years old in good health.

This clonotype was recorded a few times. This chain uses TRBV6-6 with TRBJ2-5; 12 nucleotides align to TRBD2. J was trimmed by 1 base and V by 6 bases; bases with no gene match: 3. The CDR3 spans 15 residues. CDR1 and CDR2 (germline): MNHNY, SVGAGI (reference sequence). The CDR3 region has the DNA TGTGCCAGCAGAGGGACTAGCGGGCTCCAAGAGACCCAGTACTTC. This sequence encodes CASRGTSGLQETQYF.

This clonotype was seen a few times. The rearrangement joins TRBV4-2 to TRBJ1-6; 8 bases are shared with TRBD1. Germline V lookup: CDR1 LGHNA, CDR2 YNFKEQ. CDR3 size: 16 residues. J gave up 5 bases and V 4 bases, and 7 bases lay outside the gene matches. The CDR3 DNA sequence: TGTGCCAGCAGCCCCACCGGGACAGGAGATAATTCACCCCTCCACTTT. Its translation: CASSPTGTGDNSPLHF.

In its sample, this clonotype was seen a few times. The chain recombines TRBV29-1 with TRBJ1-2; D call uncertain. The CDR3 runs to 11 residues. Germline assignment: CDR1 SQVTM and CDR2 ANQGSEA. V was shortened by 7 bases and J by 3 bases, with 9 bases between the two germline ends. CDR3 residues: CSGGEDYGYTF. DNA of the CDR3: TGCAGCGGCGGGGAGGACTATGGCTACACCTTC.

This clonotype occurred a few times. The chain combines TRBV9 with TRBJ2-3; D is possibly TRBD2 (7 bases). Between the trimmed V and J ends, which lost 4 bases and 5 bases, there was a span of 23 bases. The CDR3 loop spans 17 amino acids. From germline, CDR1 is SGDLS and CDR2 YYNGEE. CDR3 DNA sequence: TGTGCCAGCAGCCCCGGAGGGGGGGGGCCTCAGAAAGATACGCAGTATTTT. It is translated as CASSPGGGGPQKDTQYF.

This clonotype was observed a few times. The chain is built from TRBV12-3 or TRBV12-4 and TRBJ2-1; tentatively, D is TRBD1 or TRBD2 (5 bases each). The germline V and J ends were trimmed by 3 bases and 9 bases, with 24 bases remaining between them. The CDR3 sequence is 17 residues long. CDR3 loop: CASSFRLTGPYGCEQFF. CDR3 DNA sequence: TGTGCCAGCAGTTTTAGGTTAACGGGGCCTTATGGGTGTGAGCAGTTCTTC.

This clonotype was seen only a few times. This chain links TRBV20-1 with TRBJ1-2; TRBD1 might be the D (5 bases). The V end was cut by 8 bases, the J end by 4 bases, with 17 bases between. The CDR3 contains 13 residues. Germline lookup yields CDR1 DFQATT and CDR2 SNEGSKA (reference sequence). Here the CDR3 DNA reads TGCAGTACCGGGGGGGGTCGCGTCTATGGCTACACCTTC. This codes for CSTGGGRVYGYTF.

The CDR3 here is CASSGGPGFEQFF. Written as DNA, the CDR3 is TGTGCCAGCAGTGGGGGTCCGGGGTTTGAGCAGTTCTTC. This chain uses TRBV9 with TRBJ2-1; either TRBD1 or TRBD2 may supply D (5 bases each). CDR1 SGDLS and CDR2 YYNGEE come from the germline V gene. Trimming left V 5 bases short and J 9 bases short, with 15 bases between. The CDR3 extends over 13 amino acids. The full variable domain, rest sourced from reference TRBV9 and TRBJ2-1, is DSGVTQTPKHLITATGQRVTLRCSPRSGDLSVYWYQQSLDQGLQFLIQYYNGEERAKGNILERFSAQQFPDLHSELNLSSLELGDSALYFCASSGGPGFEQFFGPGTRLTVL.

This clonotype was counted only a few times. The chain is built from TRBV6-2 or TRBV6-3 and TRBJ1-2, with D perhaps TRBD1 (5 bases). The CDR3 contains 15 residues. Germline CDR1 is MNHEY and CDR2 is SVGEGT. Trimming removed 7 bases at V and 7 bases at J, with 22 bases between. CDR3 sequence reads: CASTSQGAVSFGYTF. For the CDR3, the DNA is TGTGCCAGCACTTCTCAGGGTGCCGTCTCGTTTGGCTACACCTTC.

This chain joins TRBV29-1 and TRBJ1-2; D is undetermined. CDR3 length: 13 residues. Trimming took 8 bases from V and 3 from J, leaving 16 bases between them. CDR1 is SQVTM and CDR2 is ANQGSEA in the germline V gene. CDR3 amino acids: CSSRKGLDYGYTF. The CDR3 DNA reads TGCAGCTCACGGAAGGGTTTGGACTATGGCTACACCTTC.

This clonotype was detected only a few times. The chain recombines TRBV27 with TRBJ2-1; 8 bases match TRBD1. The CDR3 length is 16 residues. The V segment lost 5 bases and the J segment 2 bases; nucleotides outside the gene matches: 8. Germline values: CDR1 MNHEY, CDR2 SMNVEV (reference sequence). The CDR3 sequence: CASSGTGSFPYNEQFF. CDR3 bases: TGTGCCAGCAGTGGGACAGGCAGTTTCCCCTACAATGAGCAGTTCTTC.

This clonotype was recorded a few times. The chain recombines TRBV6-5 with TRBJ1-2; D is ambiguous. The CDR3 is 15 residues long. Germline V lookup: CDR1 MNHEY, CDR2 SVGAGI. Trimming stripped 0 bases from V and 2 bases from J, with 10 bases between. The CDR3 spells CASSYSSYTNYGYTF. The CDR3 nucleotides read TGTGCCAGCAGTTACTCGTCCTATACAAACTATGGCTACACCTTC.

V usage is TRBV20-1 and J usage is TRBJ2-7; possibly TRBD1 for D (6 bases). This CDR3 has 13 amino acids. Germline-derived CDR1 and CDR2 are DFQATT and SNEGSKA (reference sequence). Trimming shortened V by 3 bases and J by 2 bases, and 11 bases separated the two germline ends. The CDR3 sequence: CSAREQGPYEQYF. The DNA of the CDR3 is TGCAGTGCTAGGGAACAGGGACCCTACGAGCAGTACTTC.

This clonotype was counted between two and nine times. CDR3: CASKGPIEQYF. For the CDR3, the DNA is TGTGCCAGCAAGGGACCTATCGAGCAGTACTTC. The V gene is TRBV27, the J gene TRBJ2-7, with D possibly being TRBD1 or TRBD2 (5 bases each). CDR1 and CDR2 from the germline V gene are MNHEY and SMNVEV (reference sequence). The CDR3 length is 11 residues. The V gene lost 7 bases and the J gene lost 6 bases, with 10 bases spanning the gap.

The genes are TRBV29-1 and TRBJ1-2; D unclear. The V end lost 4 bases, the J end lost 0 bases, and 9 bases lay between the germline ends. Germline assignment: CDR1 SQVTM and CDR2 ANQGSEA. The CDR3 runs to 13 residues. CDR3 sequence: CSVGKGTNYGYTF. The CDR3 coding sequence is TGCAGCGTTGGAAAGGGTACTAACTATGGCTACACCTTC.

This clonotype was counted many times. The chain combines TRBV29-1 with TRBJ2-1; 9 positions match TRBD2. Germline CDR1 and CDR2: SQVTM and ANQGSEA. Unmatched junction bases numbered 6, after V lost 7 bases and J lost 5 bases. This CDR3 has 13 amino acids. As DNA, the CDR3 is TGCAGCGGCGGGGGGGTGTCCGACAATGAGCAGTTCTTC. It translates to CSGGGVSDNEQFF.

This clonotype occurred a few times. The rearrangement uses TRBV29-1 and TRBJ2-3; D is possibly TRBD2 (5 bases). Trimming took off 4 bases at V and 0 bases at J, with 11 bases between the two ends. The CDR3 covers 14 residues. The germline V gene encodes CDR1 SQVTM and CDR2 ANQGSEA. CDR3: CSVALAQSTDTQYF. Written as DNA, the CDR3 is TGCAGCGTTGCCCTAGCCCAGAGCACAGATACGCAGTATTTT.

In this sample, this clonotype turned up a few times. This chain uses TRBV7-9 with TRBJ1-2; maybe TRBD1 (6 bases). The ends were cut back, 5 bases at V and 5 bases at J, with 15 bases in the middle. This CDR3 comprises 14 residues. In germline, CDR1 is SEHNR, CDR2 FQNEAQ (reference sequence). The CDR3 nucleotides are TGTGCCAGCAGCCCCGAAACAGGGAATTATGGCTACACCTTC. This gives the protein CASSPETGNYGYTF. The complete variable domain, with remaining parts taken from reference TRBV7-9 and TRBJ1-2, reads DTGVSQNPRHKITKRGQNVTFRCDPISEHNRLYWYRQTLGQGPEFLTYFQNEAQLEKSRLLSDRFSAERPKGSFSTLEIQRTEQGDSAMYLCASSPETGNYGYTFGSGTRLTVV.

V gene TRBV29-1 combines with J gene TRBJ1-1; unclear D gene. CDR1 SQVTM and CDR2 ANQGSEA come from the germline V gene. The CDR3 covers 12 residues. V lost 3 bases to trimming and J lost 6 bases, with 11 bases between them. The CDR3 coding sequence is TGCAGCGTTGACCGGGGTATAGCTGAAGCTTTCTTT. Encoded protein: CSVDRGIAEAFF.

The chain employs TRBV6-5 and TRBJ1-5; TRBD1 agrees at 8 bases. This CDR3 spans 15 amino acids. Germline V gene lookup returns CDR1 MNHEY and CDR2 SVGAGI. Losses at the gene ends were 8 bases for V and 2 bases for J; bases not matched to a gene: 8. The CDR3 DNA follows: TGTGCCAGCCCGCCCCAGGGGGCGGGCAATCAGCCCCAGCATTTT. Translation gives CASPPQGAGNQPQHF.

J is TRBJ2-6 and V is TRBV5-1, with D unresolved. CDR1 SGHRS and CDR2 YFSETQ come from the germline V gene. V was shortened by 5 bases and J by 4 bases, with 10 bases between the two germline ends. CDR3 length equals 14 residues. In DNA, the CDR3 is TGCGCCAGCAGTGCAGCAGCCGGGGCCAACGTCCTGACTTTC. This sequence encodes CASSAAAGANVLTF.

This clonotype was seen at least ten times. The chain couples TRBV29-1 to TRBJ2-3; D unresolved. This CDR3 contains 10 residues. Germline lookup yields CDR1 SQVTM and CDR2 ANQGSEA. V lost 5 bases, J lost 1 base, and 1 base lay in between. Here the CDR3 reads CSVRTDTQYF. The CDR3 nucleotides read TGCAGCGTTCGCACAGATACGCAGTATTTT.

This chain connects TRBV6-1 to TRBJ2-1; 12 positions agree with TRBD1. Trimming took 1 base from V and 7 from J; bases not matched to a gene: 5. This CDR3 region has 16 residues. CDR1 is MNHNS and CDR2 is SASEGT in the germline V gene. CDR3 sequence reads: CASSEVGTGGRNEQFF. The CDR3 coding sequence is TGTGCCAGCAGTGAAGTGGGGACAGGGGGCCGAAATGAGCAGTTCTTC.

The CDR3 spells CASSPSRLAGEITGELFF. CDR3 nucleotide sequence: TGTGCCAGCAGCCCCTCTCGACTAGCGGGGGAGATTACCGGGGAGCTGTTTTTT. The chain has TRBV3-1 and TRBJ2-2; 12 nucleotides line up with TRBD2. Germline V gene data show CDR1 as LGHDT and CDR2 as YNNKEL (reference sequence). The CDR3 spans 18 residues. J was trimmed by 5 bases and V by 4 bases; bases with no gene match: 11.

The chain employs TRBV29-1 and TRBJ1-1; D gene unclear. The CDR3 length is 13 residues. Trimming pared 4 bases from V and 0 bases from J, leaving 9 bases between. Germline CDR1 and CDR2: SQVTM and ANQGSEA. This chain's CDR3 is CSVAVAVNTEAFF. DNA for the CDR3: TGCAGCGTTGCGGTAGCAGTGAACACTGAAGCTTTCTTT.

This clonotype was seen a few times. The V gene is TRBV29-1, the J gene TRBJ2-5, with 9 bases lining up with TRBD2. This CDR3 has 14 residues. The V gene end was trimmed by 3 bases and the J gene end by 4 bases; junction bases not matched to a gene: 6. Looked up from germline, CDR1 is SQVTM and CDR2 is ANQGSEA. Here the CDR3 DNA reads TGCAGCGTTGAGTTTGCGGGGGGGCTAGAGACCCAGTACTTC. This translates into CSVEFAGGLETQYF.

The rearrangement uses TRBV6-6 and TRBJ2-1; 11 bases fit TRBD1. J was trimmed by 7 bases and V by 2 bases; bases with no gene match: 7. Germline lookup yields CDR1 MNHNY and CDR2 SVGAGI (reference sequence). The CDR3 has 16 residues. CDR3 DNA: TGTGCCAGCAGTTACCACAGGGGACAGGGGGGAAATGAGCAGTTCTTC. Its translation: CASSYHRGQGGNEQFF.